This T cell receptor (beta chain) is from a study of T cell repertoires in cytomegalovirus infection. One entry per CDR3 protein results from TCRdb running MiXCR on the reads. Here the sample spans approximately 770,000 distinct CDR3 sequences, 25% to 35% being singletons. The junction had 4 bases not matched to a gene; V was cut back by 4 bases and J by 4 bases. The germline V gene encodes CDR1 SEHNR and CDR2 FQNEAQ (reference sequence). The CDR3 is 14 amino acids. This clonotype has more than one count but fewer than ten. Its antigen remains unidentified. The sequence came from a human donor in good health (CMV status not recorded). Some clones in this sample may be carry-over from other donors' samples. The sequencing used cultured CD8+ T cells from PBMCs, collected from culture after CMV antigen stimulation. The rearrangement joins TRBV7-9 to TRBJ1-5; TRBD1 matches 7 bases. The DNA for the CDR3 is TGTGCCAGCAGCTCGGGACAGCTTAATCAGCCCCAGCATTTT. This codes for CASSSGQLNQPQHF.